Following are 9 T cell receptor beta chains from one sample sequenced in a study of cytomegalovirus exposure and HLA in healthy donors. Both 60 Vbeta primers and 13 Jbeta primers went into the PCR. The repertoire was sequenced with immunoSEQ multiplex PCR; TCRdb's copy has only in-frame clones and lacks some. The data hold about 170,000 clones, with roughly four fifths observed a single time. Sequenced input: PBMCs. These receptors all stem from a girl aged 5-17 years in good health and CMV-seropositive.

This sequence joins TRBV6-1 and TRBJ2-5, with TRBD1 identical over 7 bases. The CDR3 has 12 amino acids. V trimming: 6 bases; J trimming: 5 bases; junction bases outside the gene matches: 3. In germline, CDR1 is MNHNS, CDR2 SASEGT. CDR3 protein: CASRGGWETQYF. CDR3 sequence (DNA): TGTGCCAGCAGAGGGGGCTGGGAGACCCAGTACTTC.

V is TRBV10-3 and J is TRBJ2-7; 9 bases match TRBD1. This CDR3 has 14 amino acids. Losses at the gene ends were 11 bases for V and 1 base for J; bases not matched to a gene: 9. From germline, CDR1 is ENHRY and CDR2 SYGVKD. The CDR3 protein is CAAHGGQGSYEQYF. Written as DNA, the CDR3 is TGTGCCGCCCATGGGGGACAGGGATCCTACGAGCAGTACTTC.

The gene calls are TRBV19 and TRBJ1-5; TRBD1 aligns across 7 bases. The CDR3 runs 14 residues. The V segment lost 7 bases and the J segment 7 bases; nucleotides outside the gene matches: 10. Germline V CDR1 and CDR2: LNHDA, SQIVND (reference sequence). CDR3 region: CASTQTGLNQPQHF. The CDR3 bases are TGTGCCAGTACCCAGACAGGGCTAAACCAGCCCCAGCATTTT. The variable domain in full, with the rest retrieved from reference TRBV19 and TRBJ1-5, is DGGITQSPKYLFRKEGQNVTLSCEQNLNHDAMYWYRQDPGQGLRLIYYSQIVNDFQKGDIAEGYSVSREKKESFPLTVTSAQKNPTAFYLCASTQTGLNQPQHFGDGTRLSIL.

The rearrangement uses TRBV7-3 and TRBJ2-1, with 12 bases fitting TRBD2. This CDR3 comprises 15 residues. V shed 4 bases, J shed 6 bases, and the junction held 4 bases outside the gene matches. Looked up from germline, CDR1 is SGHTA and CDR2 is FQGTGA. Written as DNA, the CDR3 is TGTGCCAGCAGCTCAGGACTAGCGGGGTCCAATGAGCAGTTCTTC. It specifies CASSSGLAGSNEQFF.

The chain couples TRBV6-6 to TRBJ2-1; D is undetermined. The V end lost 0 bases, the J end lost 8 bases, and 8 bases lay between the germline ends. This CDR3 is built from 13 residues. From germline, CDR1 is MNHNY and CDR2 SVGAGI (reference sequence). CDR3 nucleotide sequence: TGTGCCAGCAGTTACTCGGCCGGAGATGAGCAGTTCTTC. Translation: CASSYSAGDEQFF.

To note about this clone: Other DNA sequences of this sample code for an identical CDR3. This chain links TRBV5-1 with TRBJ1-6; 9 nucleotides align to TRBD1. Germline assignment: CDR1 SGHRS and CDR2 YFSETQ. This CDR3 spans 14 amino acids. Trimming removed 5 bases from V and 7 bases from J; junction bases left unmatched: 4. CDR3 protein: CASSPGTGNSPLHF. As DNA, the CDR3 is TGCGCCAGCAGTCCCGGGACAGGGAATTCACCCCTCCACTTT.

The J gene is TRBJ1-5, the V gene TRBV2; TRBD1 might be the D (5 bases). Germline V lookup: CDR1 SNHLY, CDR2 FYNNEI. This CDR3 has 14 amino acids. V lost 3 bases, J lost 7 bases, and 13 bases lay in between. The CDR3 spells CASSDQGGIQPQHF. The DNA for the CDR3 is TGTGCCAGCAGTGACCAGGGAGGGATCCAGCCCCAGCATTTT.

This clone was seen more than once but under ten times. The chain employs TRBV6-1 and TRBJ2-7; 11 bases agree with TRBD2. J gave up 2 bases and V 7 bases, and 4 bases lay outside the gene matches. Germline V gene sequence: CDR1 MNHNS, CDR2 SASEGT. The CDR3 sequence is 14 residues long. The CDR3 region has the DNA TGTGCCAGCAAGGGACTAGCGGCCACCTACGAGCAGTACTTC. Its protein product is CASKGLAATYEQYF.

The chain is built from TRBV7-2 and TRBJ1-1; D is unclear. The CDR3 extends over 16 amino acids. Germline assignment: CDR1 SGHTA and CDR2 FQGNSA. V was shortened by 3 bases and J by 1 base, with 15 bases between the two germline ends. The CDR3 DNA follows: TGTGCCAGCAGCTTGCAGGAACAAACGGCGAACACTGAAGCTTTCTTT. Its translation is CASSLQEQTANTEAFF.